The next 26 T cell receptor beta chains were all read from a single sample in a study of CD8 T cells in cerebrospinal fluid in Alzheimer's disease. TCRdb reprocessed the 10x single-cell sequencing reads; each CDR3 protein has one entry and no DNA is given. This table holds 1,300 to 1,500 distinct CDR3 sequences. Sample: cerebrospinal fluid. The receptors here all came from a human donor with mild cognitive impairment.

The chain recombines TRBV2 with TRBJ2-1; TCRdb reports TRBD1, a call that lacks DNA to check it against. From germline, CDR1 is SNHLY and CDR2 FYNNEI. The CDR3 is 15 amino acids. This CDR3 is CASSPSGTGSDEQFF.

This chain joins TRBV7-2 and TRBJ1-1. In germline, CDR1 is SGHTA, CDR2 FQGNSA. The CDR3 covers 13 residues. The CDR3 reads CASSSGFGSEAFF.

Frequency places this clonotype as large. The CDR3 region is CASSLAGRPSTDTQYF. The chain uses TRBV11-2 and TRBJ2-3. This CDR3 has 16 amino acids. Germline V lookup: CDR1 SGHAT, CDR2 FQNNGV.

This clonotype is labeled medium-sized (0.01 to 0.1%) based on frequency. The CDR3 is CASSLEGPQYF. The chain employs TRBV11-2 and TRBJ2-5. The CDR3 totals 11 residues. CDR1 SGHAT and CDR2 FQNNGV come from the germline V gene. The entire variable domain, with the rest obtained from reference TRBV11-2 and TRBJ2-5, is as follows: EAGVAQSPRYKIIEKRQSVAFWCNPISGHATLYWYQQILGQGPKLLIQFQNNGVVDDSQLPKDRFSAERLKGVDSTLKIQPAKLEDSAVYLCASSLEGPQYFGPGTRLLVL.

This clonotype ranks as medium-sized (0.01 to 0.1%) in terms of frequency. The J gene is TRBJ2-2, the V gene TRBV28; TCRdb returns TRBD2, unconfirmable since there is no DNA. The CDR3 runs to 18 residues. In germline, CDR1 is MDHEN, CDR2 SYDVKM. CDR3 loop: CASSAWSGGTLGTGELFF.

This clonotype ranks as medium-sized in terms of frequency. The CDR3 is CASSAAGFANTGELFF. V is TRBV2 and J is TRBJ2-2. CDR1 and CDR2 from the germline V gene are SNHLY and FYNNEI. The length of the CDR3 is 16 residues.

This clonotype is large by frequency. This chain joins TRBV10-2 and TRBJ2-5. Germline loops: CDR1 WSHSY, CDR2 SAAADI. The CDR3 is 11 amino acids. This chain's CDR3 is CASSEGLTQYF.

The chain carries TRBV5-1 and TRBJ1-6. This CDR3 comprises 13 residues. Germline V CDR1 and CDR2: SGHRS, YFSETQ. The CDR3 here is CASSVEGNSPLHF.

This clonotype shows up as medium-sized by frequency. J is TRBJ2-2 and V is TRBV3-1; TCRdb gives TRBD2 as the D gene, but with no DNA this cannot be confirmed. CDR3 length equals 14 residues. Germline assignment: CDR1 LGHDT and CDR2 YNNKEL (reference sequence). The CDR3: CASRKAGGTGELFF.

This clonotype is labeled medium-sized based on frequency. The rearrangement joins TRBV12-3 or TRBV12-4 to TRBJ1-6. This CDR3 is built from 12 residues. This CDR3 is CASRSLNSPLHF.

Considering frequency, this clonotype is medium-sized (0.01 to 0.1%). V is TRBV5-1 and J is TRBJ2-3; TCRdb picks TRBD2, but there is no DNA to check that call. The CDR3 consists of 17 residues. Germline CDR1 is SGHRS and CDR2 is YFSETQ. The CDR3 loop is CASSPRLAGVLTDTQYF.

The rearrangement joins TRBV7-8 to TRBJ1-1; TCRdb's D gene call, TRBD1, goes unchecked for lack of DNA. The length of the CDR3 is 14 residues. CDR1 SGHVS and CDR2 FQNEAQ come from the germline V gene. The CDR3 protein is CASSIGPGDTEAFF.

This clonotype is medium-sized by frequency. This chain links TRBV20-1 with TRBJ2-1; without DNA, the TCRdb call of TRBD1 cannot be checked. This CDR3 spans 14 amino acids. The germline V gene encodes CDR1 DFQATT and CDR2 SNEGSKA (reference sequence). This CDR3 is CSALYRVGRYEQFF.

The rearrangement uses TRBV5-6 and TRBJ2-1; the D gene TCRdb calls, TRBD2, cannot be checked with no DNA. The CDR3 is 14 amino acids. Germline loops: CDR1 SGHDT, CDR2 YYEEEE. The CDR3 protein is CASTWGRPENEQFF.

Frequency places this clonotype as medium-sized. The V gene is TRBV20-1, the J gene TRBJ1-1; absent DNA, TCRdb's TRBD1 call cannot be checked. Germline V gene sequence: CDR1 DFQATT, CDR2 SNEGSKA (reference sequence). The CDR3 spans 13 residues. The CDR3 sequence: CSGWRRGNTEAFF.

Its frequency marks this clonotype as medium-sized (0.01 to 0.1%). This chain connects TRBV2 to TRBJ1-5; TCRdb's D gene call, TRBD1, goes unchecked for lack of DNA. This CDR3 is built from 14 residues. The germline CDR1 and CDR2 sequences are SNHLY and FYNNEI. This CDR3 reads CASSSQGATQPQHF.

This clonotype is large by frequency. The rearrangement joins TRBV5-1 to TRBJ2-2; TCRdb reports TRBD1, a call that lacks DNA to check it against. The CDR3 is made up of 15 amino acids. Germline-derived CDR1 and CDR2 are SGHRS and YFSETQ. CDR3 sequence: CASSLGDSNTGELFF.

Its frequency marks this clonotype as large. The chain recombines TRBV6-2 or TRBV6-3 with TRBJ1-5; TCRdb gives TRBD1 as the D gene, but with no DNA this cannot be confirmed. Per germline, CDR1 MNHEY and CDR2 SVGEGT. This CDR3 contains 19 residues. The CDR3 is CASSYSRTGASGSNQPQHF.

This clonotype is identified as medium-sized from frequency. The genes are TRBV13 and TRBJ2-6. The CDR3 has 16 amino acids. Germline-derived CDR1 and CDR2 are PRHDT and FYEKMQ (reference sequence). The CDR3 is CASSLGQGSGANVLTF.

Its frequency marks this clonotype as medium-sized. The chain recombines TRBV27 with TRBJ1-1; the TCRdb D gene call, TRBD1, has no DNA to confirm it. The CDR3 runs 17 residues. Germline CDR1 is MNHEY and CDR2 is SMNVEV (reference sequence). The CDR3 region is CASTSLGTGARRTEAFF.

This clonotype is labeled medium-sized based on frequency. The rearrangement joins TRBV19 to TRBJ1-1; TCRdb selects TRBD1, and the lack of DNA leaves this call unchecked. The CDR3 extends over 14 amino acids. The germline gives CDR1 LNHDA, CDR2 SQIVND (reference sequence). The CDR3 spells CASSMQGANTEAFF.

Its frequency marks this clonotype as large. V and J are TRBV7-2 and TRBJ2-3. The CDR3 runs 15 residues. Germline CDR1 and CDR2: SGHTA and FQGNSA. CDR3 protein: CASSLQRGSTDTQYF.

Measured by frequency, this clonotype is medium-sized. This rearrangement joins TRBV5-5 to TRBJ1-2; TCRdb's assignment of TRBD1 cannot be checked, as there is no DNA. CDR1 SGHKS and CDR2 YYEKEE come from the germline V gene (reference sequence). There are 14 residues in the CDR3. CDR3 amino acids: CASSLAYRVYGYTF.

This chain uses TRBV7-2 with TRBJ2-5; TCRdb proposes TRBD1, but this gene call is untestable without DNA. Germline values: CDR1 SGHTA, CDR2 FQGNSA. The CDR3 is 14 residues long. The CDR3 spells CASSLVPRQETQYF.

Measured by frequency, this clonotype is medium-sized. The chain is built from TRBV7-9 and TRBJ1-4; TCRdb picks TRBD1, but there is no DNA to check that call. CDR1 and CDR2 from the germline V gene are SEHNR and FQNEAQ (reference sequence). The CDR3 covers 16 residues. CDR3 region: CASSLGRGTGEEKLFF.

This clonotype shows up as medium-sized by frequency. This CDR3 is CSARDPATGLGTDTQYF. The chain joins TRBV20-1 to TRBJ2-3; TCRdb gives TRBD1 as the D gene, but with no DNA this cannot be confirmed. The CDR3 has 17 residues. Germline CDR1 DFQATT, CDR2 SNEGSKA (reference sequence).